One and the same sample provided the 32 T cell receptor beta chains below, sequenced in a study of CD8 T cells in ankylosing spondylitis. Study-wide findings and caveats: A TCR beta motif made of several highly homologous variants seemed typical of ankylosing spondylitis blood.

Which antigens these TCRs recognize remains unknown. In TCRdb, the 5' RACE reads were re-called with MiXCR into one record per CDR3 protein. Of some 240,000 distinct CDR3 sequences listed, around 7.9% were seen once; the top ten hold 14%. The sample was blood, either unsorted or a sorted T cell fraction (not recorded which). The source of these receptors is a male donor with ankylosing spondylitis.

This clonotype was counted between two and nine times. This chain's CDR3 is CSVVQGDNYGYTF. CDR3 sequence (DNA): TGCAGCGTTGTACAGGGGGATAACTATGGCTACACCTTC. J is TRBJ1-2 and V is TRBV29-1; 8 nucleotides line up with TRBD1. Trimming at V came to 4 bases and at J to 1 base, leaving 2 bases not matched to a gene. The CDR3 has 13 residues. Per germline, CDR1 SQVTM and CDR2 ANQGSEA.

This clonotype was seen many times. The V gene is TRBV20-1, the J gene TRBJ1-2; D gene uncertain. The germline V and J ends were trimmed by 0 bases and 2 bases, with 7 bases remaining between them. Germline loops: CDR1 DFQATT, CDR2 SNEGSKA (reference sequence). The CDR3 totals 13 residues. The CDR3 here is CSARDRQNYGYTF. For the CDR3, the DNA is TGCAGTGCTAGAGATCGCCAGAACTATGGCTACACCTTC.

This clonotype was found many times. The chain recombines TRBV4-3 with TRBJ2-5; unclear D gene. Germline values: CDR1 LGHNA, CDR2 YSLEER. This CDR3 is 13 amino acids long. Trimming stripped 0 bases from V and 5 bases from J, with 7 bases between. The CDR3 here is CASSQDQRETQYF. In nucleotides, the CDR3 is TGCGCCAGCAGCCAAGATCAACGCGAGACCCAGTACTTC.

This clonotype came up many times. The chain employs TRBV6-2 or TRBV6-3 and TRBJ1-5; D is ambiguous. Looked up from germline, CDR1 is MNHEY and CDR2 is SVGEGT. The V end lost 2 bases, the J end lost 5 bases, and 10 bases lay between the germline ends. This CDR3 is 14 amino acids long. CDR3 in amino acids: CASSYPAGYQPQHF. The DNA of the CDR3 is TGTGCCAGCAGTTACCCGGCAGGATATCAGCCCCAGCATTTT.

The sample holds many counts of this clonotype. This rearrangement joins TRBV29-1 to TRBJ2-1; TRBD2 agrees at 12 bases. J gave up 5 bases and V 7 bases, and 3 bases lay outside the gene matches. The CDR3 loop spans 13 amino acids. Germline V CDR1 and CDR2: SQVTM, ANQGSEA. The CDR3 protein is CSGRLAGDNEQFF. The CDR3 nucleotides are TGCAGCGGGCGACTAGCGGGGGACAATGAGCAGTTCTTC.

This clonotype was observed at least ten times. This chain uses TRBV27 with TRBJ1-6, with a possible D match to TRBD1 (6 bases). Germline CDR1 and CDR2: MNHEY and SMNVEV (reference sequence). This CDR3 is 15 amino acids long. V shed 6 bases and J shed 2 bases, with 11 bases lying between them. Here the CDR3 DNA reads TGTGCCAGCAGCCTGACAGGACCCTATAATTCACCCCTCCACTTT. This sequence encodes CASSLTGPYNSPLHF.

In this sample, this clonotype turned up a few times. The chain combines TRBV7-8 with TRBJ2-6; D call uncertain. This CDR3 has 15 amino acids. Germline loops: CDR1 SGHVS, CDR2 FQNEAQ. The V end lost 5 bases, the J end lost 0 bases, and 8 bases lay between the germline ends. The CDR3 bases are TGTGCCAGCAGCCCCTGGGTCTCTGGGGCCAACGTCCTGACTTTC. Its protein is CASSPWVSGANVLTF.

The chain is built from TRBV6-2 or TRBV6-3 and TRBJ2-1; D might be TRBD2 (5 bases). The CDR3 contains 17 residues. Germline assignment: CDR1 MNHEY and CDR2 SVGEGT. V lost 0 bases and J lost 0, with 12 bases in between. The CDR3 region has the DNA TGTGCCAGCAGTTACTCCCACGGGAAGGTCTCCTACAATGAGCAGTTCTTC. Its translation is CASSYSHGKVSYNEQFF.

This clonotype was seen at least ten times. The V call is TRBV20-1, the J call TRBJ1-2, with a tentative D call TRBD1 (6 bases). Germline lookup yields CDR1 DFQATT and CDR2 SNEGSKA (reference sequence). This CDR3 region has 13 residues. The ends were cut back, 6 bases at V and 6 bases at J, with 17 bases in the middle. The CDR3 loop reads CSARGGSLHGYTF. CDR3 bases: TGCAGTGCCAGGGGAGGATCTCTCCATGGCTACACCTTC.

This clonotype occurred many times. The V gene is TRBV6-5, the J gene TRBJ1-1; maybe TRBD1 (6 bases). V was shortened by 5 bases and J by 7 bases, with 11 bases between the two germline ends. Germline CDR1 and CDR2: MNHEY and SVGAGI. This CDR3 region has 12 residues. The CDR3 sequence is CASSPGTIEAFF. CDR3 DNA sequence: TGTGCCAGCAGTCCCGGGACAATTGAAGCTTTCTTT.

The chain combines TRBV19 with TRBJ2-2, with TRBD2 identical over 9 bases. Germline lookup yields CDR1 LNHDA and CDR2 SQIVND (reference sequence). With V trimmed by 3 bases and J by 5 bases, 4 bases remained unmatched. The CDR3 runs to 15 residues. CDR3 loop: CASSIGGGATGELFF. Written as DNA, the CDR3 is TGTGCCAGTAGTATTGGCGGGGGGGCGACCGGGGAGCTGTTTTTT.

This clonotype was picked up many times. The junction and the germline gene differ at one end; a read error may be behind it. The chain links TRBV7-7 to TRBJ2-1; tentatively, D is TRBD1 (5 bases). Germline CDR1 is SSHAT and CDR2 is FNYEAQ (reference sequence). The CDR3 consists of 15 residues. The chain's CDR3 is CASSLYPGPVNEQFF. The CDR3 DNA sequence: TGTGCTAGCAGCTTATATCCAGGGCCCGTGAATGAGCAGTTCTTC.

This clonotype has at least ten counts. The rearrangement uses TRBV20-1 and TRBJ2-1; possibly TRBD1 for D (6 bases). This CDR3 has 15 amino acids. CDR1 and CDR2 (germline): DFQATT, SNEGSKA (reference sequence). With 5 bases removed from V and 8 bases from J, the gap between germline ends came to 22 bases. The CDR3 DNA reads TGCAGTGCTCTCCCAGCGGACAGTAGCATTGATGAGCAGTTCTTC. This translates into CSALPADSSIDEQFF.

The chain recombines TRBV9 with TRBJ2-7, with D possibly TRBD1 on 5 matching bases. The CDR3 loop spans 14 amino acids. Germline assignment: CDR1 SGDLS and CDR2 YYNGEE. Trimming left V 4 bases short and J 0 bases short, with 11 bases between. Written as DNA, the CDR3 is TGTGCCAGCAGCCCTAGTGGGGCCTCCTACGAGCAGTACTTC. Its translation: CASSPSGASYEQYF.

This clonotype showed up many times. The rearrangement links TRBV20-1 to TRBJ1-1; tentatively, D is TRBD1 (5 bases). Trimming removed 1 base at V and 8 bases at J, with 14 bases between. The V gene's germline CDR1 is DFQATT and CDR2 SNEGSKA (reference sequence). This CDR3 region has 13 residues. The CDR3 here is CSARGQGGLEAFF. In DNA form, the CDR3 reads TGCAGTGCTAGAGGTCAGGGAGGCCTAGAAGCTTTCTTT.

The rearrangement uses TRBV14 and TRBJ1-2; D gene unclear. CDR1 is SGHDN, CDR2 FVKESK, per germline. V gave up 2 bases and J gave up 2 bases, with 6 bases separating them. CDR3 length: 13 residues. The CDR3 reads CASSQYRNYGYTF. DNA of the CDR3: TGTGCCAGCAGCCAATACAGAAACTATGGCTACACCTTC.

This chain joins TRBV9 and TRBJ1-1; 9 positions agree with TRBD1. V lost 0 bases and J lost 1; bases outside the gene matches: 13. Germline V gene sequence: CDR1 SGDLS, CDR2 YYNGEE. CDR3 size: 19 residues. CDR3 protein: CASSVEGVGQGIGNTEAFF. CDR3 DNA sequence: TGTGCCAGCAGCGTAGAGGGTGTGGGACAGGGCATTGGGAACACTGAAGCTTTCTTT.

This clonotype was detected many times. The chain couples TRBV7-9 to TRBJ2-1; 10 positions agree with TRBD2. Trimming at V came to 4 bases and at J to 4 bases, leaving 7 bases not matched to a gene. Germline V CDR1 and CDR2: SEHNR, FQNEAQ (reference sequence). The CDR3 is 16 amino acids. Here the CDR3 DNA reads TGTGCCAGCAGCTCAACCGGGACTAGCGTGTACAATGAGCAGTTCTTC. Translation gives CASSSTGTSVYNEQFF.

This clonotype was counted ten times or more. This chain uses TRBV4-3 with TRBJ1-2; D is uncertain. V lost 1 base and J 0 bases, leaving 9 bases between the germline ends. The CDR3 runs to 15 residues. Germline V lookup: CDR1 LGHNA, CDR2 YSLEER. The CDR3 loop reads CASSQGRATNYGYTF. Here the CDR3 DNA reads TGCGCCAGCAGCCAAGGGCGGGCCACTAACTATGGCTACACCTTC.

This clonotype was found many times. The chain's CDR3 is CASSLVSGTGYTF. The CDR3 DNA reads as TGTGCCAGCAGCCTAGTATCCGGGACCGGCTACACCTTC. The rearrangement joins TRBV14 to TRBJ1-2; a possible D gene is TRBD1 (5 bases). CDR1 and CDR2 from the germline V gene are SGHDN and FVKESK. The CDR3 has 13 amino acids. V was clipped by 4 bases and J by 8 bases, with 14 bases between them.

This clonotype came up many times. This chain's CDR3 is CSAPGQHHLEAFF. CDR3 sequence (DNA): TGCAGTGCCCCGGGACAGCACCACCTTGAAGCTTTCTTT. The V gene is TRBV20-1, the J gene TRBJ1-1, with 7 nucleotides matching TRBD1. The CDR3 loop spans 13 amino acids. Germline trimming cut 6 bases from V and 7 bases from J; bases unmatched to any gene: 11. The germline V gene has CDR1 DFQATT and CDR2 SNEGSKA (reference sequence).

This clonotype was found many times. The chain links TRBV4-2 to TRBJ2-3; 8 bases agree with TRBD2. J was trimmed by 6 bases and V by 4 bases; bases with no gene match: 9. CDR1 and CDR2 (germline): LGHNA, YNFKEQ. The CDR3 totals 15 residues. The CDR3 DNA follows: TGTGCCAGCAGCCGGATTGGCCTAGCGGGTGATACGCAGTATTTT. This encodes CASSRIGLAGDTQYF.

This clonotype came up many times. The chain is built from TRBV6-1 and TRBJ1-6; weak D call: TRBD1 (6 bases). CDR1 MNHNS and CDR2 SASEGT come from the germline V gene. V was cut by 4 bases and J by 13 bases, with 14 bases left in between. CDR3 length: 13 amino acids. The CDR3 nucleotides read TGTGCCAGCAGTGCGGGACACCCGAGGCCCCTCCACTTT. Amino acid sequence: CASSAGHPRPLHF.

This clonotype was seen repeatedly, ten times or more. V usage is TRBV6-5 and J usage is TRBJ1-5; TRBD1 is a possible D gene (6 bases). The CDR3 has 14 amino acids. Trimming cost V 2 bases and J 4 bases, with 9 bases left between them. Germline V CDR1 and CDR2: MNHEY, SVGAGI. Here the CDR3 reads CASSYRGANQPQHF. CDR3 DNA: TGTGCCAGCAGTTACCGGGGGGCAAATCAGCCCCAGCATTTT.

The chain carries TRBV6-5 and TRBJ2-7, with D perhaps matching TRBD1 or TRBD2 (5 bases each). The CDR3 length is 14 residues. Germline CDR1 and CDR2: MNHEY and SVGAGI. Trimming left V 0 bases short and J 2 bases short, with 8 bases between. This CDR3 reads CASSYSEGPYEQYF. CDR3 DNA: TGTGCCAGCAGTTACTCAGAGGGGCCCTACGAGCAGTACTTC.

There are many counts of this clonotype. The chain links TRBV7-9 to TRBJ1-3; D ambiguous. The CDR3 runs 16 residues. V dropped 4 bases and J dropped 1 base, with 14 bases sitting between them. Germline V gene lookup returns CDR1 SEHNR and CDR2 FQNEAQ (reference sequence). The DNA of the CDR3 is TGTGCCAGCAGCTCTGGGTTCGAGGGATCTGGAAACACCATATATTTT. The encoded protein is CASSSGFEGSGNTIYF.

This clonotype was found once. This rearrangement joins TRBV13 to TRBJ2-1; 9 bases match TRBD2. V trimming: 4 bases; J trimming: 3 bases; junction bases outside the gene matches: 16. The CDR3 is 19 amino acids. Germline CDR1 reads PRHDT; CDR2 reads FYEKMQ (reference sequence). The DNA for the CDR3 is TGTGCCAGCAGCTCCCAACTACTCAGCGGGAGGAAGAACTACAATGAGCAGTTCTTC. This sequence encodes CASSSQLLSGRKNYNEQFF.

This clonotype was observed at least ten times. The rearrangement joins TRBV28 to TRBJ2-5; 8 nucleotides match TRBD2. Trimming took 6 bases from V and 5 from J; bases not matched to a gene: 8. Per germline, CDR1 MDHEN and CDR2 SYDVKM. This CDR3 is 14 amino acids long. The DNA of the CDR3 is TGTGCCAGCAGGCAGCGGGAGATTTGGGAGACCCAGTACTTC. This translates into CASRQREIWETQYF.

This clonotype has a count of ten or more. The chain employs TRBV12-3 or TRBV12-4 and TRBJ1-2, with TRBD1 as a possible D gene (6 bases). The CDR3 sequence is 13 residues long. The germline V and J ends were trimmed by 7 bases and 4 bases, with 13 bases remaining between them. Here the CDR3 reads CASTPGGPYGYTF. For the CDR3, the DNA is TGTGCCAGCACCCCTGGGGGGCCCTATGGCTACACCTTC.

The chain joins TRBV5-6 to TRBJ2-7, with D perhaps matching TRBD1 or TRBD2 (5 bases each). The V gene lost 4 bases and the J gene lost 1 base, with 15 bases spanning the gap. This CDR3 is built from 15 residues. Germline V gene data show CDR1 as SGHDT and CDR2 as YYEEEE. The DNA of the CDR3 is TGTGCCAGCAGCCCCCCGGGACGCCCATCCTACGAGCAGTACTTC. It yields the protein CASSPPGRPSYEQYF.

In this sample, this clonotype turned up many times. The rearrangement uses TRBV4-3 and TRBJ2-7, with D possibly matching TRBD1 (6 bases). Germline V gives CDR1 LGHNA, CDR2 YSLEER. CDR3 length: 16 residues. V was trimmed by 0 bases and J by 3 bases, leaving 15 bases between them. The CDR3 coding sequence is TGCGCCAGCAGCCAAGAAGTCCGGGACATCTACTACGAGCAGTACTTC. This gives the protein CASSQEVRDIYYEQYF.

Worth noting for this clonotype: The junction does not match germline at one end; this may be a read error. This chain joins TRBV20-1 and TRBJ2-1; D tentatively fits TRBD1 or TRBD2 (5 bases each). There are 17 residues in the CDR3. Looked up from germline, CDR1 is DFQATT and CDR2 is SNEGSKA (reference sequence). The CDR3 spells CCARAPVSGWGYNEQFF. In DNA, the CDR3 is TGCTGTGCTAGAGCCCCTGTATCGGGGTGGGGGTACAATGAGCAGTTCTTC.